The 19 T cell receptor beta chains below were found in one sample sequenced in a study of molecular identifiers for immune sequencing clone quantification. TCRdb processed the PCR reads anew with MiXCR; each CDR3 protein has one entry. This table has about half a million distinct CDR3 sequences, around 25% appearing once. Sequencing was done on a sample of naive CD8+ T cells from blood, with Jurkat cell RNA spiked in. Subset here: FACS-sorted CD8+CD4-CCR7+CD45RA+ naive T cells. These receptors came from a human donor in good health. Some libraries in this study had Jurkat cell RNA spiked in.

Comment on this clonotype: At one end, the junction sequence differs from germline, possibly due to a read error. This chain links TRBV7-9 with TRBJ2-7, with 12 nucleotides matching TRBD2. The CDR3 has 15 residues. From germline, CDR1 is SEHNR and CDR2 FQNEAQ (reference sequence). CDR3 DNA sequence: TGTGCCAGCAGCTGGTGGACTAGCGGGGCCTGCGAGCAGCACTTC. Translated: CASSWWTSGACEQHF.

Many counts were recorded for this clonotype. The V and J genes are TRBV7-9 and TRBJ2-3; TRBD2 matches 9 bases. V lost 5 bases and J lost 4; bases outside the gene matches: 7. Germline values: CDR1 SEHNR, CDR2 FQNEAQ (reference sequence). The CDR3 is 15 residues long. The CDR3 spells CASSISGRSADTQYF. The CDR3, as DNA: TGTGCCAGCAGCATTAGCGGGAGAAGTGCAGATACGCAGTATTTT.

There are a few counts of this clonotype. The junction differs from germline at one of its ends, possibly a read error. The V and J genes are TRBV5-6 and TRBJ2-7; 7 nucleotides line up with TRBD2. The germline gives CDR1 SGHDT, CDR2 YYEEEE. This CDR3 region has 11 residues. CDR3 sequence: CARSLGGEQYF. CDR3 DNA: TGTGCCCGCAGCTTGGGGGGGGAGCAGTACTTC. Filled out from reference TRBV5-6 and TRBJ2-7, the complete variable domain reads DAGVTQSPTHLIKTRGQQVTLRCSPKSGHDTVSWYQQALGQGPQFIFQYYEEEERQRGNFPDRFSGHQFPNYSSELNVNALLLGDSALYLCARSLGGEQYFGPGTRLTVT.

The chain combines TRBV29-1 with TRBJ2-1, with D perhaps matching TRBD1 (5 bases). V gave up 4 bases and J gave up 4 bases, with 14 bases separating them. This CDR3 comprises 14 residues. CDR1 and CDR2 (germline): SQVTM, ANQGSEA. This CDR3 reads CSVGGVGGYNEQFF. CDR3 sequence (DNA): TGCAGCGTTGGGGGCGTAGGCGGATACAATGAGCAGTTCTTC.

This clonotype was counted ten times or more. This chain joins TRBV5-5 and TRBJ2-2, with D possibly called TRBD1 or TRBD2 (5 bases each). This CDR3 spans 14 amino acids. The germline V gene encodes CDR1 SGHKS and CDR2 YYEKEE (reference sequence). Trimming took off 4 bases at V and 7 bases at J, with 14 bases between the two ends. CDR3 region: CASSPWDGNGELFF. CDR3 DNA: TGTGCCAGCAGCCCCTGGGACGGAAACGGGGAGCTGTTTTTT.

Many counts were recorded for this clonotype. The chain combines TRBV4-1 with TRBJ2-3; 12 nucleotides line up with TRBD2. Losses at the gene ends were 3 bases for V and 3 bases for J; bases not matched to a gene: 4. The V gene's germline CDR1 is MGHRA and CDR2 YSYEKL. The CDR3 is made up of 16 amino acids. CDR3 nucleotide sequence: TGCGCCAGCAGCCAGACTAGCGGGGGCGGGACAGATACGCAGTATTTT. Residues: CASSQTSGGGTDTQYF.

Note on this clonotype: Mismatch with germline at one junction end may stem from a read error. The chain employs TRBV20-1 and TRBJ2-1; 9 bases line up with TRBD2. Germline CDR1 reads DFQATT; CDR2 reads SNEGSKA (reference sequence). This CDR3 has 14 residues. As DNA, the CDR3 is TGCAGTGCCGCGTCGATCCTTAGCGGGAGCCCCGCCCTCTTC. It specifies CSAASILSGSPALF.

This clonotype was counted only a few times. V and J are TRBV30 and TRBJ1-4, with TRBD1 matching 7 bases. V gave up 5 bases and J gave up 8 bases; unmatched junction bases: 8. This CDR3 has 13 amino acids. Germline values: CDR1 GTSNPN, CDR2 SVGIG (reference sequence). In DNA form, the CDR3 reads TGTGCCTGGGAGGACACACAGGGGGAAAAACTGTTTTTT. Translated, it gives CAWEDTQGEKLFF. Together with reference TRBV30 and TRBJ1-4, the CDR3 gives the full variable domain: SQTIHQWPATLVQPVGSPLSLECTVEGTSNPNLYWYRQAAGRGLQLLFYSVGIGQISSEVPQNLSASRPQDRQFILSSKKLLLSDSGFYLCAWEDTQGEKLFFGSGTQLSVL.

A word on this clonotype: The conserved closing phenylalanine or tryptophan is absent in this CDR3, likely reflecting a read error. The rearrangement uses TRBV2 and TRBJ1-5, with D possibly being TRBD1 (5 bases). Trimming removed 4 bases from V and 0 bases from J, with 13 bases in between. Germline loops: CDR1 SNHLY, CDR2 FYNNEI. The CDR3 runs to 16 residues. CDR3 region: CASSGGRPFSNQPQHS. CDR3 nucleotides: TGTGCCAGCAGTGGGGGACGTCCGTTTAGCAATCAGCCCCAGCATTCT.

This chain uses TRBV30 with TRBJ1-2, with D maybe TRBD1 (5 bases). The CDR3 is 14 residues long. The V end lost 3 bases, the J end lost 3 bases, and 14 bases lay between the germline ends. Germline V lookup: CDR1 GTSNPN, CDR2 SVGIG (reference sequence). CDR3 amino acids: CAWRIGASDYGYTF. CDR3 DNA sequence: TGTGCCTGGAGGATAGGGGCGTCGGACTATGGCTACACCTTC.

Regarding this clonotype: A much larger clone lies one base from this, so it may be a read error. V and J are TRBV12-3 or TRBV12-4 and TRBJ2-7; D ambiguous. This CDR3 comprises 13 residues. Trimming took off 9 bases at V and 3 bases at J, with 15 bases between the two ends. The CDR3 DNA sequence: TGTGCCAGTGGATTGGAACGCTACTACGAGCAGTACTTC. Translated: CASGLERYYEQYF.

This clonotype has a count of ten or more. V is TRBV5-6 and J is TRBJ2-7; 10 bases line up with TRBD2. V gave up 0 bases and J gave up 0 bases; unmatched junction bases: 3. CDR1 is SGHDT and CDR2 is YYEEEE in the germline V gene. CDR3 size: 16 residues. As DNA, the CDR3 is TGTGCCAGCAGCTTGGGGACTAGCGGAAGCTCCTACGAGCAGTACTTC. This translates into CASSLGTSGSSYEQYF.

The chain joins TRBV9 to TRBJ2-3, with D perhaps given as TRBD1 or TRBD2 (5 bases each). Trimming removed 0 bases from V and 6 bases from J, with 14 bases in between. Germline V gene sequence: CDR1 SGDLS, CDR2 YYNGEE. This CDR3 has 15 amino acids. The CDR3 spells CASSVGTSEGDTQYF. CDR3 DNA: TGTGCCAGCAGCGTAGGTACCAGCGAGGGGGATACGCAGTATTTT.

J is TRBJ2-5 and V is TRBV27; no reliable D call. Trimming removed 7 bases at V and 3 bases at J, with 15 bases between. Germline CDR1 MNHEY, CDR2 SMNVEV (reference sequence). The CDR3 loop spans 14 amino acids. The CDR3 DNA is TGTGCCAGCAACCCGACACCGGTCAAAGAGACCCAGTACTTC. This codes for CASNPTPVKETQYF.

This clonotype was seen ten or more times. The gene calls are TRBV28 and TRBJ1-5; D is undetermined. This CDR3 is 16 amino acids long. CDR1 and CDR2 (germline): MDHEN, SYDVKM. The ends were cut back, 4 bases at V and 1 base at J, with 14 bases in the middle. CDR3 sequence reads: CASSSWLRDSNQPQHF. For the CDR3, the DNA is TGTGCCAGCAGTTCCTGGTTGCGCGACAGCAATCAGCCCCAGCATTTT.

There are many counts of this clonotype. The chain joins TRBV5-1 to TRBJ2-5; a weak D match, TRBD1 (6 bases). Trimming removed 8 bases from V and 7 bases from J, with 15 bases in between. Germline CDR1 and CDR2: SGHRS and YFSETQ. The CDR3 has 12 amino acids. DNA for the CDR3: TGCGCCAGAAAACAGGGTTCATGGACCCAGTACTTC. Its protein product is CARKQGSWTQYF.

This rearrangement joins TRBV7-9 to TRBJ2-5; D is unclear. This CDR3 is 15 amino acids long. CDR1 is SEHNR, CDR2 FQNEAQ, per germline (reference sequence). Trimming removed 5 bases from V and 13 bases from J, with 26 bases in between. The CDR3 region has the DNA TGTGCCAGCAGCCCCGGGCCGGGTACTGCAGAGCCCCCGTACTTC. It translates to CASSPGPGTAEPPYF.

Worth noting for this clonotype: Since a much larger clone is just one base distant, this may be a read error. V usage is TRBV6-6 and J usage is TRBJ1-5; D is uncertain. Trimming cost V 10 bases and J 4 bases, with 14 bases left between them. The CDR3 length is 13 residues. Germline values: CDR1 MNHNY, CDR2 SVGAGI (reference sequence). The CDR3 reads CAISGIRNQPQHF. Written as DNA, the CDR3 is TGTGCCATCAGCGGAATAAGGAATCAGCCCCAGCATTTT.

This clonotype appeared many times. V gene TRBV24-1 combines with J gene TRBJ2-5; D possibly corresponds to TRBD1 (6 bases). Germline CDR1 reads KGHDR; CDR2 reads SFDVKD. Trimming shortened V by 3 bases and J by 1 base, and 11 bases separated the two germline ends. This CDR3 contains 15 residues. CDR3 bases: TGTGCCACCAGTGATAACAGGGTCGGCCAAGAGACCCAGTACTTC. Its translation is CATSDNRVGQETQYF.